This T cell receptor (beta chain) was recovered during a study of OX40 agonist ivuxolimab in advanced cancers. In regard to this clone: What it binds is unknown.

Sequencing used immunoSEQ multiplex PCR; TCRdb keeps in-frame clones, though not all of them. The sample lists about 83,000 clones; about 93% were seen once. Whole-study findings and limits: At doses 0.1 to 3.0 mg/kg, CD4+ and CD8+ clones expanded.

The clonotype comes from an adult with an advanced solid tumor such as melanoma, head and neck, liver or kidney cancer. This material consisted of CD4+ or CD8+ T cells sorted from blood, taken in a trial of the OX40 agonist ivuxolimab.

This CDR3 is CASSLGVTSNEQYF. The CDR3, as DNA: TGTGCCAGCAGCTTAGGGGTCACTAGCAACGAGCAGTACTTC. This chain connects TRBV7-2 to TRBJ2-7; TRBD2 is a possible D gene (6 bases). Germline assignment: CDR1 SGHTA and CDR2 FQGNSA. V was pared by 1 base and J by 5 bases, with 12 bases between. There are 14 residues in the CDR3.